This TCR beta chain originates from a study of T cell responses to AZD1222 COVID-19 vaccine. Study-wide results and limits: Repertoire samples came only from after the peak T cell response. Receipt of two AZD1222 doses was followed by a rise in Spike-specific TCR breadth and depth. Seropositive status at baseline applied to only five to seven AZD1222 recipients.

V was trimmed by 8 bases and J by 2 bases, leaving 13 bases between them. CDR3 length: 14 amino acids. From germline, CDR1 is MNHEY and CDR2 SMNVEV (reference sequence). Using immunoSEQ multiplex PCR, the repertoire was profiled, and TCRdb retains in-frame clones only, with some absent. This sample yields fewer than 90,000 clones, of which around 90% are seen a single time; more than 9% belongs to the top ten. About this clone itself: Antigen: not known.

The sequenced sample was peripheral blood, obtained 28 days after the second AZD1222 dose. The source of this sequence is an adult who received the AZD1222 COVID-19 vaccine. The rearrangement links TRBV27 to TRBJ1-5; D remains ambiguous. The CDR3 DNA reads TGTGCCAGCGGCAACCCTCTGGGCAATCAGCCCCAGCATTTT. It translates to CASGNPLGNQPQHF.